These 19 T cell receptor beta chains came from one sample sequenced in a study of T cell responses to AZD1222 COVID-19 vaccine. Method: immunoSEQ multiplex PCR; TCRdb's copy keeps in-frame clones and lacks some. The table shows about 130,000 clones, with approximately 91% occurring only once. The input for sequencing was peripheral blood, taken 28 days after the second AZD1222 dose. These receptors were taken from an adult who received the AZD1222 COVID-19 vaccine.

J is TRBJ2-6 and V is TRBV28; D possibly matches TRBD1 or TRBD2 (5 bases each). Germline values: CDR1 MDHEN, CDR2 SYDVKM. Trimming took 6 bases from V and 0 from J, leaving 6 bases between them. The CDR3 length is 14 residues. CDR3 DNA sequence: TGTGCCAGCAGCGGGACCTCTGGGGCCAACGTCCTGACTTTC. Translating it yields CASSGTSGANVLTF.

The genes are TRBV11-2 and TRBJ2-1; 9 bases agree with TRBD2. Trimming at V came to 1 base and at J to 6 bases, leaving 13 bases not matched to a gene. The germline CDR1 and CDR2 sequences are SGHAT and FQNNGV. The CDR3 has 18 amino acids. CDR3: CASSLGPEILAGTNEQFF. In nucleotides, the CDR3 is TGTGCCAGCAGCTTAGGGCCAGAGATCCTAGCGGGAACCAATGAGCAGTTCTTC.

The V gene is TRBV3-1 (or the pseudogene TRBV3-2), the J gene TRBJ1-2, with D possibly TRBD1 on 6 matching bases. Trimming took 4 bases from V and 4 from J, leaving 10 bases between them. This CDR3 comprises 13 residues. CDR1 and CDR2 (germline): LGHDT, YNNKEL (reference sequence). The CDR3 nucleotides read TGTGCCAGCAGCCCGGACAGATCCTATGGCTACACCTTC. Its translation: CASSPDRSYGYTF.

This clone was observed a single time. The chain combines TRBV5-4 with TRBJ1-2; D unresolved. The CDR3 consists of 15 residues. Per germline, CDR1 SGHNT and CDR2 YYREEE (reference sequence). Trimming left V 0 bases short and J 7 bases short, with 16 bases between. The CDR3 DNA reads as TGTGCCAGCAGCTTGGGACACCTCCCTCCGGGTGGCTACACCTTC. Amino acid sequence: CASSLGHLPPGGYTF. Full variable domain (rest looked up from reference TRBV5-4 and TRBJ1-2): ETGVTQSPTHLIKTRGQQVTLRCSSQSGHNTVSWYQQALGQGPQFIFQYYREEENGRGNFPPRFSGLQFPNYSSELNVNALELDDSALYLCASSLGHLPPGGYTFGSGTRLTVV.

This clone showed up just once. The J gene is TRBJ2-3, the V gene TRBV9, with 7 bases fitting TRBD2. CDR1 and CDR2 (germline): SGDLS, YYNGEE. Trimming cost V 5 bases and J 5 bases; bases outside gene matches: 8. The CDR3 contains 14 residues. The chain's CDR3 is CASRRREEGDTQYF. CDR3 DNA sequence: TGTGCCAGCAGGCGACGGGAGGAGGGAGATACGCAGTATTTT.

V and J are TRBV9 and TRBJ1-6; D gene unclear. The V end was cut by 3 bases, the J end by 1 base, with 8 bases between. The CDR3 sequence is 15 residues long. Germline CDR1 is SGDLS and CDR2 is YYNGEE. The CDR3 is CASSAGGSYNSPLHF. The CDR3 nucleotides are TGTGCCAGCAGCGCGGGCGGTTCCTATAATTCACCCCTCCACTTT.

The chain is built from TRBV11-3 and TRBJ1-1, with 9 nucleotides matching TRBD1. The CDR3 has 19 residues. Germline CDR1 is SGHNT and CDR2 is YENEEA. V lost 0 bases and J lost 1; bases outside the gene matches: 12. The CDR3 DNA reads as TGTGCCAGCAGCTTAGATCGGTGGGGACAGGGAGGGAGGAACACTGAAGCTTTCTTT. Translation gives CASSLDRWGQGGRNTEAFF.

J is TRBJ2-1 and V is TRBV11-2; 10 bases map to TRBD2. The germline CDR1 and CDR2 sequences are SGHAT and FQNNGV. The CDR3 runs 15 residues. V trimming: 6 bases; J trimming: 4 bases; junction bases outside the gene matches: 6. For the CDR3, the DNA is TGTGCCAGCAGTTATACTAGCGGGACTTACAATGAGCAGTTCTTC. Its translation is CASSYTSGTYNEQFF. Using reference TRBV11-2 and TRBJ2-1 for the parts outside the CDR3, the full variable domain is EAGVAQSPRYKIIEKRQSVAFWCNPISGHATLYWYQQILGQGPKLLIQFQNNGVVDDSQLPKDRFSAERLKGVDSTLKIQPAKLEDSAVYLCASSYTSGTYNEQFFGPGTRLTVL.

This sequence joins TRBV6-5 and TRBJ2-7; 9 nucleotides agree with TRBD1. V lost 1 base and J lost 4; bases outside the gene matches: 5. The germline V gene has CDR1 MNHEY and CDR2 SVGAGI. The CDR3 is made up of 15 amino acids. CDR3 sequence reads: CASSYLGGQGYEQYF. Written as DNA, the CDR3 is TGTGCCAGCAGTTACTTGGGGGGACAGGGTTACGAGCAGTACTTC.

This chain joins TRBV9 and TRBJ2-3; D possibly corresponds to TRBD1 (6 bases). V was pared by 1 base and J by 2 bases, with 8 bases between. The germline V gene has CDR1 SGDLS and CDR2 YYNGEE. The CDR3 covers 14 residues. The CDR3 nucleotides are TGTGCCAGCAGCGTACAGGGGATCACAGATACGCAGTATTTT. It yields the protein CASSVQGITDTQYF.

V gene TRBV29-1 combines with J gene TRBJ2-6, with no clear D. Germline CDR1 is SQVTM and CDR2 is ANQGSEA. The CDR3 covers 14 residues. Trimming stripped 2 bases from V and 0 bases from J, with 5 bases between. The CDR3 region has the DNA TGCAGCGTTGAATTGAGCTCTGGGGCCAACGTCCTGACTTTC. Protein product: CSVELSSGANVLTF.

CDR3 in amino acids: CASSLGQGQVDIQYF. CDR3 sequence (DNA): TGCGCCAGCAGCTTGGGGCAGGGGCAAGTGGACATTCAGTACTTC. The rearrangement uses TRBV5-1 and TRBJ2-4, with TRBD1 as a possible D gene (6 bases). Trimming removed 0 bases at V and 8 bases at J, with 15 bases between. Germline lookup yields CDR1 SGHRS and CDR2 YFSETQ. The CDR3 spans 15 residues.

The chain uses TRBV5-4 and TRBJ1-1; no clear D gene. The V gene's germline CDR1 is SGHNT and CDR2 YYREEE (reference sequence). The germline V and J ends were trimmed by 2 bases and 0 bases, with 14 bases remaining between them. The CDR3 is made up of 16 amino acids. The chain's CDR3 is CASSFGWSRLNTEAFF. CDR3 in DNA: TGTGCCAGCAGCTTCGGTTGGAGCCGTTTGAACACTGAAGCTTTCTTT.

For the CDR3, the DNA is TGTGCCAGCAGCCCGGCAGGGCAACCGAGTTCACCCCTCCACTTT. It is translated as CASSPAGQPSSPLHF. This chain connects TRBV7-2 to TRBJ1-6, with D possibly being TRBD1 (5 bases). This CDR3 has 15 amino acids. V lost 5 bases, J lost 9 bases, and 17 bases lay in between. Germline-derived CDR1 and CDR2 are SGHTA and FQGNSA.

The chain employs TRBV4-1 and TRBJ2-5, with 10 nucleotides matching TRBD2. This CDR3 comprises 18 residues. V was clipped by 4 bases and J by 5 bases; unmatched bases: 16. Germline-derived CDR1 and CDR2 are MGHRA and YSYEKL. The CDR3 reads CASSPLFKREGRGETQYF. Here the CDR3 DNA reads TGCGCCAGCAGCCCCCTATTTAAGCGGGAGGGCCGGGGTGAGACCCAGTACTTC.

The CDR3 spells CASSWIQGFRETQYF. CDR3 bases: TGCGCCAGCAGCTGGATACAGGGTTTCCGGGAGACCCAGTACTTC. The chain employs TRBV5-1 and TRBJ2-5; weak D call: TRBD1 (6 bases). Germline V gives CDR1 SGHRS, CDR2 YFSETQ. The CDR3 has 15 amino acids. V was shortened by 3 bases and J by 5 bases, with 17 bases between the two germline ends.

The rearrangement uses TRBV6-5 and TRBJ1-3; D perhaps matches TRBD1 (5 bases). The CDR3 has 15 amino acids. The V and J ends lost 5 bases and 4 bases respectively, with 15 bases between them. Per germline, CDR1 MNHEY and CDR2 SVGAGI. The CDR3 region has the DNA TGTGCCAGCAGTACCCACGGGACGTTCGGAAACACCATATATTTT. This encodes CASSTHGTFGNTIYF.

This sequence joins TRBV7-8 and TRBJ2-1; the D gene could be TRBD1 or TRBD2 (6 bases each). CDR1 SGHVS and CDR2 FQNEAQ come from the germline V gene. Trimming cost V 2 bases and J 2 bases, with 10 bases left between them. This CDR3 region has 15 residues. The CDR3 region is CASSLKGGPYNEQFF. The CDR3 nucleotides read TGTGCCAGCAGCTTAAAGGGGGGCCCCTACAATGAGCAGTTCTTC.

A single count supports this clone. The chain recombines TRBV6-6 with TRBJ1-4; TRBD1 is a possible D gene (5 bases). CDR1 and CDR2 from the germline V gene are MNHNY and SVGAGI (reference sequence). The V end lost 11 bases, the J end lost 5 bases, and 12 bases lay between the germline ends. The CDR3 is 12 residues long. The CDR3 DNA follows: TGTGCCTGCCAGGGTATCAATGAAAAACTGTTTTTT. Protein sequence: CACQGINEKLFF.